This T cell receptor beta chain is drawn from a study of cytomegalovirus exposure and HLA in healthy donors (dated by TCRdb to between 2016 and 2019). Looking at the study overall: In an earlier analysis of approximately 640 of the donors, around 290 Gb of sequence data and some 120 million unique TCR beta sequences from about 179 million T cells were reported. Donor age, sex, ethnicity and CMV serostatus were collected together with the repertoire data. On average, around 200,000 unique TCR beta nucleotide sequences were sequenced per donor among 398 genotyped donors of the cohort, with 15% to 20% of those sequences being non-productive. To predict cytomegalovirus infection status, the study combined high-throughput TCR immunosequencing, statistical association of individual TCRs with disease status, and machine learning. An earlier analysis of approximately 630 of the donors applied high-throughput TCR beta sequencing to assess whether each TCR beta V gene segment acted as functional or pseudogenic. A later analysis re-examined previously published TCR beta repertoires from about 700 donors and added high-resolution HLA genotyping to investigate patterns of TCR occurrence. HLA typing included class I and class II loci at four-digit resolution. The study was designed to test whether signatures of past pathogen exposure could be identified by cataloging public T cell receptors. Every discovery cohort repertoire had been produced on one sequencing platform. An early release covering more than 500 HLA-typed donors comprised approximately 300 gigabases of sequencing data and around 85 million unique TCR sequences. Genome-wide SNP genotypes for about 60% of the roughly 670 donors were used in a later genetic analysis, which treated that subset as a discovery cohort. The number of typed donors differed by locus: 629-630 for A, B, C, DRB1 and DQB1; some 500 for DQA1; 606 for DPA1; and around 490 for DPB1. Of the 300 to 500 genotyped donors, 75% to 85% were placed in the genetic ancestry cluster associated with self-reported Caucasian donors. A handful of DR-DQ haplotypes were handled as single units for association and clustering because linkage in the cohort was strong. Rather than using new phenotypic data, the later analysis identified candidate immune exposures from TCR beta sequences and from how often those sequences occurred across donors. Along with the approximately 650-subject first cohort, a separate validation cohort of more than 90 different subjects was used. The study profiled the T cell repertoires of hundreds of subjects by immunosequencing and related them to cytomegalovirus serostatus.

The method behind the library was the immunoSEQ multiplex PCR assay. For the multiplex PCR, a mixture combining 60 forward primers for TCR Vbeta segments and 13 reverse primers for TCR Jbeta segments was used. The CDR3 region of rearranged TCR beta genes was amplified from genomic DNA with a multiplex PCR assay. On the Illumina HiSeq System, the amplified TCR beta libraries were sequenced as 87-base-pair reads. For the original study's pipeline: A later analysis tallied about 77 million unique TCR beta chains across the 700 or so repertoires, and approximately 11 million of those chains were shared by two or more donors. A nearest-neighbor algorithm error-corrected the raw reads and collapsed the reads into unique sequences, merging closely related sequences to remove PCR and sequencing errors. V, D and J gene segments were assigned by aligning CDR3 sequences to IMGT reference sequences. Each retained sequence needed at least a six-nucleotide match to both a V gene segment and a J gene segment. Rearrangements were called productive when the CDR3 lacked stop codons and stayed in frame with V and J; all others were non-productive. CDR3 was defined according to IMGT convention as the region running from the second conserved V-encoded cysteine to the conserved J-encoded phenylalanine. The earlier analysis of 550 to 650 of the donors excluded any sequence lacking an unambiguous match to a single V gene segment. In an earlier analysis of more than 500 of the donors, a V segment was called functional when productive rearrangements were above 56.7%, and segregating when the standard deviation between donors exceeded 5%. A statistical classification framework was developed to diagnose cytomegalovirus status using the catalog of TCR beta chain sequences. A later analysis assigned V and J genes by comparing TCR nucleotide sequences with IMGT/GENE-DB human TR gene sequences. A later analysis assigned CDR3 sequences and most-parsimonious VDJ recombination scenarios with the TCRdist pipeline. A later analysis defined each TCR beta chain by its CDR3 amino acid sequence plus V-gene family, and excluded reads lacking a unique V-gene family. A later analysis removed 592 highly shared, low-generation-probability nucleotide sequences to deal with suspected cross-contamination and a sequencing artifact. In a later analysis, a clonal expansion index for each public chain was calculated from normalized within-repertoire ranks of inferred template counts. In a later analysis, generation probabilities were computed using a VDJ recombination model fitted to out-of-frame rearrangements, and the results were checked against IGoR. In a later analysis, TCR-TCR, TCR-HLA and TCR-CMV co-occurrence was scored with hypergeometric tests, and a repertoire-size bias correction was applied to TCR pairs. False discovery rates were estimated in a later analysis by permuting HLA or CMV assignments 20 times. In a later analysis, co-occurring TCRs were grouped using DBSCAN, and TCRdist sequence similarity was added for clustering within HLA-allele-positive subsets. For co-occurrence clustering, repertoires with fewer than 30,000 or more than 120,000 public chains were excluded, along with five repertoires with anomalous nucleotide sharing. The table comes from immuneACCESS by way of TCRdb, which keeps in-frame sequences with V and J called. Part of the clones is missing from these tables; in studies checked, under half for an unresolved V gene and the rest for unknown reasons. V, J and clone size derive from that table, while D and trimming were established from the DNA sequence. The sample table shows roughly 130,000 clones, and more than 60% are seen once. The ten largest clonotypes hold 6% to 8% of the sample.

The cohort was made up of 650 to 700 healthy bone marrow donors. At the time of sampling, all cohort members were nominally healthy, though unrecorded immune exposures were likely present. The donor tested CMV seronegative, placing the donor among the 300 to 400 seronegative members of the cohort. Every donor gave a peripheral blood sample, and the peripheral blood mononuclear cells from that sample were used for TCR beta sequencing. Genomic DNA was extracted from the blood cell samples with the Qiagen DNeasy Blood Extraction Kit. On the study overall, not on this receptor specifically: Most CMV-associated TCR beta chains appeared to be HLA-restricted in a later analysis, and the HLA associations seemed to be driven largely by CMV exposure. In a later analysis, TCR association rates were found to vary across HLA loci, with the most associated TCRs seen for DRB1 alleles and the fewest for HLA-C alleles. A further reported finding was that TCR beta sequences accurately predicted the HLA-A and HLA-B alleles for most subjects in the first cohort. The cohort was sequenced for TCR beta chains only, and without alpha or paired-chain data the features that could be detected were limited. A total of 150 or so TCR beta chains were listed by the study as associated with cytomegalovirus. A few of the identified cytomegalovirus-associated TCR beta chains were confirmed in vitro to be specific for cytomegalovirus antigens. A later analysis found that HLA-associated TCR beta chains were more clonally expanded and had lower generation probabilities than equally common non-associated chains. Linkage disequilibrium might explain the correlated functional status among segregating V segments, but an unknown experimental factor could not be ruled out. The authors suggested that the approach could potentially be extended to other disease states and immunological phenotypes. Presence/absence analyses assumed roughly uniform sequencing depth across donors, an assumption that may not hold. V-gene and J-gene trimming of TCR beta chains was associated with a missense DCLRE1C variant in a later genetic analysis, and the association was replicated in an independent cohort. Because some donors lacked HLA typing at each locus, the association tests relied only on the typed subset. At a false discovery rate of 0.05, a later analysis linked 15,000 to 20,000 TCR beta sequences to specific HLA alleles. In both the original and validation cohorts, the classifier was reported to diagnose cytomegalovirus status with high specificity and sensitivity. When HLA alleles, especially DR and DQ, strongly co-occurred, TCR associations were difficult to assign to individual alleles. A later genetic analysis reported fewer N-insertions in productive TCRs among donors in an Asian-associated ancestry cluster than the roughly 670-donor mean. According to a later analysis, parvovirus B19, influenza, CMV and Epstein-Barr virus appeared linked to several top co-occurrence clusters. Because counts were too low, more than 15 rarely observed V segments, including chromosome 9 orphons, were excluded from the earlier analysis of 587 of the donors. The only immune exposure information available for the cohort was CMV serostatus. While some public TCRs were present in many individuals, most TCR sequences turned up only very rarely across donors. The sequencing pipeline was judged likely to have produced a cluster of highly shared sequence variants as a technical artifact. Broadly in line with IMGT annotations, most TCR beta V segments showed up in productive rearrangements about 90% or about 30% of the time in an earlier analysis of several hundred of the donors.

About this clone: Its specific antigen is unknown. Base qualities were left out, and no much larger clone turns up one base away.

This TCR was sampled from a woman aged 55-75 years in good health and CMV-seronegative. Material: PBMCs.

The DNA is as follows: TGTGCCAGCAGCCCTCACCTAGGGGGCCTAGCGGGGTTTCAAGAGACCCAGTACTTC. The translation is CASSPHLGGLAGFQETQYF. The chain links TRBV7-2 with TRBJ2-5, and 9 bases in between align with TRBD2. The germline V end is reduced by 5 bases and the J end by 2 bases; junction bases left unmatched: 18. From cysteine to phenylalanine, the CDR3 is 19 amino acids long. Only CDR3 DNA remains: 57 bases, in frame from the first base. CDR1 and CDR2, per the germline V gene, are SGHTA and FQGNSA.